Listed here are 11 T cell receptor beta chains from one sample, sequenced in a study of human T cells and chemical hapten exposure. This sample's time point: patch test 2, 6 weeks after DPC sensitization. Specified treatment: therapeutic diphenylcyclopropenone sensitization with weekly scalp DPC. TCRdb reprocessed the RACE reads with MiXCR, giving one entry per CDR3 protein. The table lists some 150,000 distinct CDR3 sequences, approximately 12% of them singletons, with roughly 1.4% in the top ten. This sample comprised whole blood, obtained in connection with sensitization to the hapten diphenylcyclopropenone (DPC). These receptors came from a woman aged 50 to 60 with alopecia areata. Some clones in this sample may be carry-over from other donors' samples.

The CDR3 loop is CASSGSGAGTDTQYF. The CDR3, as DNA: TGTGCCAGCAGTGGTAGTGGGGCGGGCACAGATACGCAGTATTTT. The gene calls are TRBV28 and TRBJ2-3; weak D call: TRBD1 (5 bases). The ends were cut back, 5 bases at V and 1 base at J, with 13 bases in the middle. CDR1 is MDHEN and CDR2 is SYDVKM in the germline V gene. This CDR3 contains 15 residues.

The chain links TRBV6-5 to TRBJ1-6; a possible D gene is TRBD1 (5 bases). CDR1 and CDR2 (germline): MNHEY, SVGAGI. There are 13 residues in the CDR3. Trimming removed 2 bases at V and 11 bases at J, with 10 bases between. The CDR3 DNA reads as TGTGCCAGCAGTTACGGCCGGGGGACACCCCTCCACTTT. Amino acid sequence: CASSYGRGTPLHF.

This clonotype was found many times. The V and J genes are TRBV24-1 and TRBJ2-7, with 7 nucleotides matching TRBD1. CDR1 is KGHDR, CDR2 SFDVKD, per germline. The CDR3 runs to 14 residues. Trimming removed 4 bases from V and 3 bases from J; junction bases left unmatched: 5. Written as DNA, the CDR3 is TGTGCCACCAGTGACCCGGACAGGTTCTACGAGCAGTACTTC. Translated, it gives CATSDPDRFYEQYF.

This clonotype was detected many times. The chain links TRBV27 to TRBJ1-6, with D hard to call. The CDR3 is 12 amino acids. Trimming pared 3 bases from V and 4 bases from J, leaving 1 base between. Germline loops: CDR1 MNHEY, CDR2 SMNVEV (reference sequence). CDR3 sequence (DNA): TGTGCCAGCAGTTTGTATAATTCACCCCTCCACTTT. This codes for CASSLYNSPLHF.

The rearrangement links TRBV12-3 or TRBV12-4 to TRBJ2-7, with 9 bases lining up with TRBD1. The trim removed 5 bases at V and 2 bases at J, leaving 10 bases unmatched. The CDR3 is 16 amino acids. The CDR3 nucleotides are TGTGCCAGCAGTATACAGGGGGCGTTAGTACCCTACGAGCAGTACTTC. It yields the protein CASSIQGALVPYEQYF.

The rearrangement joins TRBV3-1 to TRBJ1-6; the D gene is possibly TRBD1 (6 bases). The CDR3 has 17 amino acids. Per the germline V gene, CDR1 is LGHDT and CDR2 is YNNKEL (reference sequence). The V end lost 0 bases, the J end lost 2 bases, and 11 bases lay between the germline ends. The CDR3 reads CASSQDSAGAYNSPLHF. The CDR3 nucleotides read TGTGCCAGCAGCCAAGATTCTGCAGGGGCCTATAATTCACCCCTCCACTTT.

The sample holds a few counts of this clonotype. A read error may produce the germline difference seen at one junction end. V is TRBV2 and J is TRBJ2-3; D may be TRBD1 (5 bases). Per the germline V gene, CDR1 is SNHLY and CDR2 is FYNNEI. CDR3 length equals 13 residues. This CDR3 reads CASRVGVTNTQYF. Here the CDR3 DNA reads TGTGCCAGCAGGGTAGGGGTCACAAATACGCAGTATTTT.

Many counts were recorded for this clonotype. The chain couples TRBV3-1 to TRBJ1-1; D remains ambiguous. The V end lost 4 bases, the J end lost 3 bases, and 6 bases lay between the germline ends. The CDR3 is 12 amino acids. Germline values: CDR1 LGHDT, CDR2 YNNKEL (reference sequence). CDR3 amino acids: CASSRAYTEAFF. The CDR3 region has the DNA TGTGCCAGCAGCCGCGCGTACACTGAAGCTTTCTTT.

V gene TRBV4-2 combines with J gene TRBJ2-7; 7 nucleotides agree with TRBD1. Germline-derived CDR1 and CDR2 are LGHNA and YNFKEQ. V shed 3 bases, J shed 0 bases, and the junction held 11 bases outside the gene matches. The CDR3 consists of 17 residues. Here the CDR3 reads CASSQLQGTWSSYEQYF. For the CDR3, the DNA is TGTGCCAGCAGCCAGCTACAGGGGACATGGAGCTCCTACGAGCAGTACTTC.

This clonotype occurred many times. J is TRBJ2-1 and V is TRBV5-1; TRBD1 agrees at 11 bases. The length of the CDR3 is 17 residues. The ends lost 3 bases at V and 8 bases at J; junction bases unmatched: 13. Germline-derived CDR1 and CDR2 are SGHRS and YFSETQ. CDR3 in DNA: TGCGCCAGCAGCTGGAGGGTAGGGGACAGGGGGAAGGATGAGCAGTTCTTC. This gives the protein CASSWRVGDRGKDEQFF.

This clonotype was counted many times. This chain uses TRBV12-3 or TRBV12-4 with TRBJ1-5; D may be TRBD1 (5 bases). Trimming took 5 bases from V and 2 from J, leaving 13 bases between them. The CDR3 length is 15 residues. The CDR3 here is CASSPAGLGNQPQHF. For the CDR3, the DNA is TGTGCCAGCAGTCCGGCGGGGCTGGGCAATCAGCCCCAGCATTTT.